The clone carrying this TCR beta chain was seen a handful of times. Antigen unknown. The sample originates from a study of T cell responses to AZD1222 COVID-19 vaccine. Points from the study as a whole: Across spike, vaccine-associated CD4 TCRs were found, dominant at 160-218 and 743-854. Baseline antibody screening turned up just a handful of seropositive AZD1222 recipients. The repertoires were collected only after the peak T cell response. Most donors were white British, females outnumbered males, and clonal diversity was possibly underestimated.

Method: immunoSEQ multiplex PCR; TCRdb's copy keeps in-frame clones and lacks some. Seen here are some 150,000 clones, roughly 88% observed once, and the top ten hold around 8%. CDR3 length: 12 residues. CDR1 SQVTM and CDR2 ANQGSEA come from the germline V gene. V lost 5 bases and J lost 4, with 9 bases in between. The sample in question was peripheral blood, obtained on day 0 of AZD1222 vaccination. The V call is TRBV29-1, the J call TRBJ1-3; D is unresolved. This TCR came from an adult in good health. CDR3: CSVRVSGNTIYF. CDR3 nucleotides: TGCAGCGTTCGAGTATCGGGAAACACCATATATTTT.